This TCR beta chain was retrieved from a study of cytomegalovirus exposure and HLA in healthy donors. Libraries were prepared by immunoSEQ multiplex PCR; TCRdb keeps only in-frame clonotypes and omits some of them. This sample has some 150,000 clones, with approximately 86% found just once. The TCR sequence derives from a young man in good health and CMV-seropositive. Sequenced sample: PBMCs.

The CDR3 protein is CASSLGLSTDTQYF. The CDR3 DNA reads as TGTGCCAGCAGCTTAGGTCTGAGCACAGATACGCAGTATTTT. The V gene is TRBV13, the J gene TRBJ2-3; D is undetermined. V was trimmed by 0 bases and J by 0 bases, leaving 4 bases between them. The CDR3 spans 14 residues. In germline, CDR1 is PRHDT, CDR2 FYEKMQ (reference sequence). Together with reference TRBV13 and TRBJ2-3, the CDR3 gives the full variable domain: AAGVIQSPRHLIKEKRETATLKCYPIPRHDTVYWYQQGPGQDPQFLISFYEKMQSDKGSIPDRFSAQQFSDYHSELNMSSLELGDSALYFCASSLGLSTDTQYFGPGTRLTVL.